These 15 T cell receptor beta chains share one sample of origin, sequenced in a study of T cells in Graves' hyperthyroidism and ophthalmopathy. Amplification yielded TCR beta CDR3 regions, with RNA transcripts as the source. The study used the HTBI primer set for a first-round RT-PCR of the TCR CDR3. MiXCR, applied by TCRdb to the multiplex PCR reads, yields one record per CDR3 protein. The sample lists 350,000 or so distinct CDR3 sequences, 20% to 25% seen once, with under 55% in the top ten. Sequencing was performed on blood. The receptors come from a woman aged 45-65 years with Graves' hyperthyroidism.

The gene calls are TRBV3-1 and TRBJ1-2; 8 bases align to TRBD1. This CDR3 comprises 14 residues. With 5 bases clipped from V and 7 bases from J, the junction kept 9 bases outside the gene matches. Germline loops: CDR1 LGHDT, CDR2 YNNKEL (reference sequence). The CDR3 region has the DNA TGTGCCAGCAGCTCCCCCGGGACAGGAGGTGGCTACACCTTC. Amino acid sequence: CASSSPGTGGGYTF.

This clonotype showed up just a few times. The rearrangement uses TRBV30 and TRBJ2-4; TRBD2 aligns across 10 bases. V dropped 8 bases and J dropped 6; count of bases not matched to a gene: 7. CDR3 size: 13 residues. Looked up from germline, CDR1 is GTSNPN and CDR2 is SVGIG (reference sequence). DNA of the CDR3: TGTGCCAGCGGTCTAGCGGGAGCAAACATTCAGTACTTC. This codes for CASGLAGANIQYF.

This clonotype occurred many times. The rearrangement joins TRBV18 to TRBJ1-5; TRBD1 matches 10 bases. The ends lost 6 bases at V and 6 bases at J; junction bases unmatched: 8. In germline, CDR1 is KGHSH, CDR2 LQKENI. The CDR3 runs 15 residues. CDR3: CASSLGGQGTQPQHF. CDR3 DNA: TGTGCCAGCTCCCTCGGGGGACAGGGGACTCAGCCCCAGCATTTT.

This clonotype was observed a few times. The chain carries TRBV30 and TRBJ2-6, with D uncertain. The CDR3 totals 15 residues. Germline V gene lookup returns CDR1 GTSNPN and CDR2 SVGIG (reference sequence). V was clipped by 2 bases and J by 0 bases, with 8 bases between them. CDR3 sequence: CAWSIGSSGANVLTF. The CDR3 bases are TGTGCCTGGAGTATCGGGTCCTCTGGGGCCAACGTCCTGACTTTC.

Ten or more counts support this clonotype. The chain recombines TRBV20-1 with TRBJ2-7, with no clear D. V was trimmed by 0 bases and J by 3 bases, leaving 12 bases between them. In germline, CDR1 is DFQATT, CDR2 SNEGSKA (reference sequence). This CDR3 has 14 amino acids. CDR3 nucleotide sequence: TGCAGTGCTAGAGATCGACGGCGATTCTACGAGCAGTACTTC. Its translation: CSARDRRRFYEQYF.

V and J are TRBV12-3 or TRBV12-4 and TRBJ1-6; TRBD1 matches 7 bases. The CDR3 is made up of 14 amino acids. Germline trimming cut 7 bases from V and 10 bases from J; bases unmatched to any gene: 10. CDR3 region: CASTHRQGNSPLHF. The CDR3 DNA sequence: TGTGCCAGCACCCACCGACAGGGTAACTCACCCCTCCACTTT.

This clonotype came up many times. The CDR3, as DNA: TGTGCCAGCTCACGGGGGGCGGCTAATGAAAAACTGTTTTTT. Translating it yields CASSRGAANEKLFF. This sequence joins TRBV18 and TRBJ1-4, with D tentatively TRBD1 (6 bases). The CDR3 runs 14 residues. CDR1 and CDR2 from the germline V gene are KGHSH and LQKENI. Between the trimmed V and J ends, which lost 4 bases and 3 bases, there was a span of 9 bases.

This clonotype has at least ten counts. The chain links TRBV6-1 to TRBJ1-4; 8 bases fit TRBD1. V shed 10 bases, J shed 7 bases, and the junction held 17 bases outside the gene matches. Germline-derived CDR1 and CDR2 are MNHNS and SASEGT. The CDR3 has 16 residues. For the CDR3, the DNA is TGTGCCACCAGATACCGTTACAGGGGGGAATTTGAAAAACTGTTTTTT. Its protein product is CATRYRYRGEFEKLFF.

This clonotype was seen ten or more times. The V call is TRBV30, the J call TRBJ2-1; TRBD2 agrees at 8 bases. This CDR3 has 12 residues. Trimming took 1 base from V and 10 from J; bases not matched to a gene: 3. Per the germline V gene, CDR1 is GTSNPN and CDR2 is SVGIG (reference sequence). The CDR3 region has the DNA TGTGCCTGGAGTGGTAGCGGGGACGAGCAGTTCTTC. Amino acid sequence: CAWSGSGDEQFF.

The chain employs TRBV27 and TRBJ2-3, with 8 bases lining up with TRBD2. This CDR3 has 15 amino acids. V dropped 2 bases and J dropped 6; count of bases not matched to a gene: 7. Germline V gene sequence: CDR1 MNHEY, CDR2 SMNVEV (reference sequence). The DNA for the CDR3 is TGTGCCAGCAGTTTAGGGGCGGGGGGCCGGGATACGCAGTATTTT. Its protein is CASSLGAGGRDTQYF.

There are many counts of this clonotype. The chain is built from TRBV3-1 and TRBJ1-2; D is unresolved. The CDR3 consists of 13 residues. Trimming pared 4 bases from V and 2 bases from J, leaving 8 bases between. CDR1 and CDR2 (germline): LGHDT, YNNKEL (reference sequence). CDR3 region: CASSPEMNYGYTF. DNA for the CDR3: TGTGCCAGCAGCCCAGAAATGAACTATGGCTACACCTTC.

This clonotype has a count of ten or more. The chain joins TRBV12-3 or TRBV12-4 to TRBJ2-1, with D tentatively TRBD1 (5 bases). The CDR3 is made up of 13 amino acids. V was cut by 2 bases and J by 6 bases, with 8 bases left in between. The CDR3 loop reads CASSLRGSNEQFF. As DNA, the CDR3 is TGTGCCAGCAGTTTAAGGGGCTCCAATGAGCAGTTCTTC.

The chain couples TRBV7-9 to TRBJ2-2; 9 nucleotides agree with TRBD2. Germline CDR1 and CDR2: SEHNR and FQNEAQ (reference sequence). CDR3 length: 18 residues. V lost 5 bases and J lost 5; bases outside the gene matches: 15. The CDR3 reads CASSPRNLAGADTGELFF. CDR3 coding DNA: TGTGCCAGCAGCCCACGTAACTTAGCGGGAGCGGATACCGGGGAGCTGTTTTTT.

The V call is TRBV5-1, the J call TRBJ1-4, with D maybe TRBD1 (5 bases). V was pared by 4 bases and J by 4 bases, with 14 bases between. Per the germline V gene, CDR1 is SGHRS and CDR2 is YFSETQ. This CDR3 comprises 15 residues. CDR3 coding DNA: TGCGCCAGCAGCCCTGGACACGATATTAATGAAAAACTGTTTTTT. It encodes CASSPGHDINEKLFF.

There are many counts of this clonotype. V gene TRBV30 combines with J gene TRBJ2-1, with a possible D match to TRBD2 (6 bases). Trimming took off 3 bases at V and 5 bases at J, with 17 bases between the two ends. Germline V gene data show CDR1 as GTSNPN and CDR2 as SVGIG (reference sequence). This CDR3 comprises 15 residues. The CDR3 sequence is CAWSEALAKDNEQFF. Here the CDR3 DNA reads TGTGCCTGGAGCGAGGCACTAGCTAAGGACAATGAGCAGTTCTTC.